This T cell receptor (beta chain) originates from a study of identical twins. In regard to this clonotype: Its antigen is as yet unknown.

A single record per CDR3 protein comes from TCRdb applying MiXCR to the 5' RACE reads. The sample holds some 630,000 distinct CDR3 sequences, under 8.5% seen once. Germline V CDR1 and CDR2: MDHEN, SYDVKM. The CDR3 has 13 amino acids. V lost 3 bases and J lost 4, with 10 bases in between. Overall study results and limits: The study reached conclusions through statistical analysis that was cross-sectional, not following the same donors. Twins showed weaker excess sharing in their beta out-of-frame sequences.

The same sample was also studied in work on yellow fever vaccine responses in identical twins.

This receptor was obtained from a woman between 18 and 29 years old in good health. The specimen was PBMCs. The gene calls are TRBV28 and TRBJ2-7; TRBD2 might be the D (5 bases). As DNA, the CDR3 is TGTGCCAGCAGTTTTGCGGAGGTTTACGAGCAGTACTTC. It translates to CASSFAEVYEQYF.